This T cell receptor beta chain comes out of a study of neurological immune-mediated disorders. This clonotype was counted many times. The making of cDNA relied on 5'RACE with 10-nucleotide random UMIs. TCRdb redid the calling of the 5' RACE reads with MiXCR, one entry per CDR3 protein. This sample has roughly 100,000 distinct CDR3 sequences; less than 14% occur once, and the top ten carry approximately 3.1%. Germline V CDR1 and CDR2: SGHTA, FQGNSA. This CDR3 spans 15 amino acids. Trimming cost V 4 bases and J 2 bases; bases outside gene matches: 4. The time point is: longitudinal time-point 3. The TCR originated in a female donor with HTLV-1-associated myelopathy (HAM/TSP). The rearrangement uses TRBV7-2 and TRBJ2-4, with 8 nucleotides matching TRBD1. The sequencing sample was made of PBMCs. In nucleotides, the CDR3 is TGTGCCAGCAGCTCTCGGACAGGGACCAAAAACATTCAGTACTTC. Its translation: CASSSRTGTKNIQYF.